This T cell receptor beta chain was captured in a study of control samples from healthy donors and cancer patients. Germline V gives CDR1 ENHRY, CDR2 SYGVKD. The CDR3 loop spans 12 amino acids. Trimming stripped 10 bases from V and 1 base from J, with 9 bases between. The repertoire was sequenced with immunoSEQ multiplex PCR; TCRdb's copy has only in-frame clones and lacks some. The sample has about 58,000 clones; around 90% are singletons. The receptor was derived from a man in his fifties or sixties with colorectal cancer. The sequencing sample was made of PBMCs. The chain is built from TRBV10-3 and TRBJ2-3, with D possibly being TRBD1 (5 bases). CDR3: CATGQGTDTQYF. For the CDR3, the DNA is TGTGCCACAGGGCAGGGCACAGATACGCAGTATTTT.